This TCR beta chain was captured by sequencing in a study of neurological immune-mediated disorders. Study-level background: Multiple sclerosis patients numbered some 34, with some 31 relapsing-remitting and 3 secondary progressive.

The sample holds many counts of this clonotype. TCRdb recomputed calls from the 5' RACE reads with MiXCR, one row per CDR3 protein. The sample records 55,000 or so distinct CDR3 sequences, approximately 4.1% being singletons. The ends were cut back, 6 bases at V and 1 base at J, with 13 bases in the middle. This CDR3 is built from 14 residues. Germline CDR1 SGHRS, CDR2 YFSETQ. Specimen: PBMCs. This receptor was taken from a man between 45 and 60 years old with multiple sclerosis. V is TRBV5-1 and J is TRBJ1-1; D possibly corresponds to TRBD1 (5 bases). The CDR3 DNA reads as TGCGCCAGCAATTGGGACTCAACGAACACTGAAGCTTTCTTT. Translated: CASNWDSTNTEAFF.